This T cell receptor beta chain stems from a study of monozygotic twins with inflammatory bowel disease. Germline-derived CDR1 and CDR2 are SGHRS and YFSETQ. CDR3 length: 14 residues. During cDNA synthesis, UMIs that each contained a 6-nucleotide sample barcode were added by means of template switching. Following a re-call of the 5' RACE reads, TCRdb has one entry per CDR3 protein and lacks DNA. Its listing shows some 150,000 distinct CDR3 sequences. The sample taken for sequencing was blood. The V call is TRBV5-1, the J call TRBJ2-7; the TCRdb D gene call, TRBD1, has no DNA to confirm it. This TCR derives from a human donor with ulcerative colitis or Crohn's disease, or a healthy co-twin of an affected twin (not recorded which). CDR3 region: CASSIGAAWDEQYF.